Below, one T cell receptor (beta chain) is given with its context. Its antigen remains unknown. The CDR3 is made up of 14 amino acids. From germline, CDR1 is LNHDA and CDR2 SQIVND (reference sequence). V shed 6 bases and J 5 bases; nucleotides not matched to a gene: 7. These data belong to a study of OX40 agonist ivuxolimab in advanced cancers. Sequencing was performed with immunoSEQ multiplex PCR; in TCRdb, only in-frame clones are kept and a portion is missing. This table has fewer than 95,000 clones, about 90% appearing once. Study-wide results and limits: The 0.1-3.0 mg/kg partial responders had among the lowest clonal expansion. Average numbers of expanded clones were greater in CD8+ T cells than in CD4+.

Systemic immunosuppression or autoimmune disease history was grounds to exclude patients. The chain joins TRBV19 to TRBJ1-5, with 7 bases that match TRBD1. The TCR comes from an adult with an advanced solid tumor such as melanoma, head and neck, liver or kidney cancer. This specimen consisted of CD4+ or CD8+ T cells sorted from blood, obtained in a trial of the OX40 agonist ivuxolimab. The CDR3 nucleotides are TGTGCCAGTAGGCTCCGGGACAGCTATCAGCCCCAGCATTTT. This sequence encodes CASRLRDSYQPQHF.